A selection of T cell receptor beta chains follows, all from one sample in a study of spatial heterogeneity in lung cancer. TCRdb ran MiXCR on the 5' RACE reads and lists one entry per CDR3 protein. The profile covers about 94,000 distinct CDR3 sequences, with approximately 19% appearing a single time and 21% taken by the ten largest. Specimen: PBMCs, collected at follow-up. The receptor set was obtained from a male donor with early-stage non-small cell lung cancer. The CDR3 runs from the conserved cysteine through the conserved F or W. A D gene is named only where the DNA matches it firmly. Size is omitted from some rows. Given values are once, few, many or a class for expanded clones.

d_call | clone_size | j_call | v_call | cdr3_aa | cdr3_nt
TRBD1 | few | TRBJ1-2 | TRBV2 | CASRWTGDGYTF | TGTGCCAGCAGATGGACAGGGGATGGCTACACCTTC
TRBD1 | - | TRBJ1-2 | TRBV2 | CASSGTGTGGGYTF | TGTGCCAGCAGTGGGACCGGGACAGGGGGTGGCTACACCTTC
- | - | TRBJ2-3 | TRBV10-3 | CAITISMTDTQYF | TGTGCCATCACCATTAGTATGACAGATACGCAGTATTTT
- | few | TRBJ2-2 | TRBV10-3 | CAIQNTGELFF | TGTGCCATCCAGAACACCGGGGAGCTGTTTTTT
- | - | TRBJ2-4 | TRBV27 | CASSLTVKGNIQYF | TGTGCCAGCAGTTTAACGGTTAAGGGAAACATTCAGTACTTC
- | - | TRBJ1-2 | TRBV5-1 | CASGDAGRDGYTF | TGCGCCAGCGGGGACGCCGGGCGAGACGGCTACACCTTC
TRBD2 | - | TRBJ2-1 | TRBV20-1 | CSARVSGGLSYNEQFF | TGCAGTGCTAGGGTTAGCGGGGGGCTCTCCTACAATGAGCAGTTCTTC
- | - | TRBJ1-6 | TRBV20-1 | CSARATNSPLHF | TGCAGTGCTAGAGCGACGAATTCACCCCTCCACTTT
TRBD1 | - | TRBJ2-7 | TRBV14 | CASSHPGTGGSYEQYF | TGTGCCAGCAGCCATCCCGGGACAGGGGGCTCCTACGAGCAGTACTTC
- | - | TRBJ2-2 | TRBV11-2 | CASSLEVGNTGELFF | TGTGCCAGCAGCTTAGAAGTAGGAAACACCGGGGAGCTGTTTTTT
- | few | TRBJ2-3 | TRBV3-1 | CASTKGSTDTQYF | TGTGCCAGCACCAAGGGAAGCACAGATACGCAGTATTTT
- | - | TRBJ1-2 | TRBV6-5 | CASAATRRGPYTF | TGTGCCAGCGCGGCTACCCGTAGGGGCCCCTACACCTTC
- | - | TRBJ2-1 | TRBV2 | CASRRDNNEQFF | TGTGCCAGTCGGCGGGACAACAATGAGCAGTTCTTC
TRBD1 | few | TRBJ1-5 | TRBV27 | CASSSGGTGGIQPQHF | TGTGCCAGCAGTTCCGGGGGGACAGGGGGTATTCAGCCCCAGCATTTT
TRBD1 | few | TRBJ2-7 | TRBV5-6 | CASSDTGEHDGEQYF | TGTGCCAGCAGCGATACAGGGGAACATGACGGCGAGCAGTACTTC
- | few | TRBJ1-5 | TRBV20-1 | CSASPRDTNQPQHF | TGCAGTGCTAGCCCTAGGGACACCAATCAGCCCCAGCATTTT
- | few | TRBJ1-1 | TRBV7-9 | CASSYRDGTEAFF | TGTGCCAGCAGCTACAGGGATGGCACTGAAGCTTTCTTT
- | many | TRBJ2-4 | TRBV6-5 | CASSYSRGAKNIQYF | TGTGCCAGCAGTTATAGTCGCGGAGCCAAAAACATTCAGTACTTC
- | few | TRBJ1-5 | TRBV7-9 | CASSTDRGNQPQHF | TGTGCCAGCAGCACTGATCGGGGCAATCAGCCCCAGCATTTT
- | few | TRBJ2-2 | TRBV29-1 | CSAAPRAASTGELFF | TGCAGCGCCGCTCCCCGGGCAGCTTCCACCGGGGAGCTGTTTTTT
- | few | TRBJ1-1 | TRBV29-1 | CSARPGTEAFF | TGCAGCGCCCGACCCGGTACTGAAGCTTTCTTT
- | - | TRBJ2-7 | TRBV2 | CASSGGAKEKAKQYF | TGTGCCAGCAGTGGAGGGGCGAAAGAAAAGGCGAAACAGTACTTC
TRBD2 | many | TRBJ2-5 | TRBV9 | CASSGSSGSRETQYF | TGTGCCAGCAGCGGCTCTAGCGGGAGTAGAGAGACCCAGTACTTC
- | many | TRBJ1-5 | TRBV6-6 | CASRTQHF | TGTGCCAGCAGGACCCAGCATTTT
- | - | TRBJ2-5 | TRBV11-2 | CASSSARVTETQYF | TGTGCCAGCAGCTCCGCACGGGTGACGGAGACCCAGTACTTC
TRBD1 | - | TRBJ2-5 | TRBV6-5 | CASSPDRGAQETQYF | TGTGCCAGCAGTCCCGACAGGGGAGCCCAAGAGACCCAGTACTTC
TRBD2 | - | TRBJ2-3 | TRBV29-1 | CSTPRGAGTSDTQYF | TGCAGTACCCCGAGGGGAGCGGGGACTTCAGATACGCAGTATTTT
- | few | TRBJ2-2 | TRBV11-3 | CASSPNRITGELFF | TGTGCCAGCAGCCCAAACAGGATAACCGGGGAGCTGTTTTTT
TRBD1 | - | TRBJ1-5 | TRBV20-1 | CSARRSTGVDSNQPQHF | TGCAGTGCCCGTCGATCGACAGGGGTTGACAGCAATCAGCCCCAGCATTTT
- | many | TRBJ2-3 | TRBV7-8 | CASSNPTDTQYF | TGTGCCAGCAGCAACCCGACAGATACGCAGTATTTT
- | - | TRBJ2-5 | TRBV27 | CASSLTRVRETQYF | TGTGCCAGCAGTTTGACCAGAGTGAGGGAGACCCAGTACTTC
TRBD2 | few | TRBJ2-2 | TRBV7-3 | CASSLTPSGITGELFF | TGTGCCAGCAGCTTAACGCCTAGCGGGATTACCGGGGAGCTGTTTTTT
- | few | TRBJ2-5 | TRBV20-1 | CSARLRSETQYF | TGCAGTGCTAGACTGCGCTCGGAGACCCAGTACTTC
- | - | TRBJ1-1 | TRBV29-1 | CSVEEGLNTEAFF | TGCAGCGTTGAGGAGGGGCTGAACACTGAAGCTTTCTTT
- | - | TRBJ2-5 | TRBV7-2 | CASSYGIGNAQETQYF | TGTGCCAGCAGCTACGGGATCGGGAATGCTCAAGAGACCCAGTACTTC
- | - | TRBJ2-7 | TRBV5-4 | CASSPGRTEEQYF | TGTGCCAGCAGCCCAGGACGGACGGAAGAGCAGTACTTC
- | - | TRBJ2-7 | TRBV11-2 | CASSPWRGNSYEQYF | TGTGCCAGCAGCCCCTGGCGGGGCAACTCCTACGAGCAGTACTTC
TRBD1 | - | TRBJ2-3 | TRBV11-2 | CASSFGTGQATDTQYF | TGTGCCAGCAGCTTCGGGACAGGGCAGGCCACAGATACGCAGTATTTT
- | - | TRBJ1-3 | TRBV20-1 | CSAPQRDSGNTIYF | TGCAGTGCTCCCCAGCGGGACTCTGGAAACACCATATATTTT
- | - | TRBJ2-3 | TRBV20-1 | CSARSNTQYF | TGCAGTGCTAGGAGCAACACGCAGTATTTT
- | few | TRBJ2-5 | TRBV28 | CASRGTAKETQYF | TGTGCCAGCAGAGGGACCGCTAAAGAGACCCAGTACTTC
- | - | TRBJ2-3 | TRBV4-2 | CASSQVSPKPPDTQYF | TGTGCCAGCAGCCAAGTGTCTCCCAAACCGCCAGATACGCAGTATTTT
- | few | TRBJ2-1 | TRBV27 | CASSPRRTYNEQFF | TGTGCCAGCAGTCCCCGCCGAACTTACAATGAGCAGTTCTTC
TRBD1 | few | TRBJ1-5 | TRBV12-3/TRBV12-4 | CASSPAYGTGGNQPQHF | TGTGCCAGCAGCCCAGCTTACGGGACAGGGGGAAATCAGCCCCAGCATTTT
TRBD1 | - | TRBJ1-6 | TRBV9 | CASTLGQAYNSPLHF | TGTGCCAGCACCCTAGGACAGGCCTATAATTCACCCCTCCACTTT
TRBD1 | - | TRBJ1-4 | TRBV18 | CASSPDRAHEKLFF | TGTGCCAGCTCACCGGACAGGGCACATGAAAAACTGTTTTTT
TRBD1 | - | TRBJ2-7 | TRBV19 | CASSTGQSTEQYF | TGTGCCAGTAGTACGGGACAGTCGACTGAGCAGTACTTC
- | few | TRBJ2-2 | TRBV10-3 | CASHPGTNTGELFF | TGTGCCAGCCACCCTGGGACAAACACCGGGGAGCTGTTTTTT
- | - | TRBJ1-1 | TRBV19 | CASSLRMNTEAFF | TGTGCCAGTAGTCTCCGGATGAACACTGAAGCTTTCTTT
- | few | TRBJ1-2 | TRBV5-6 | CASSLALRIYGYTF | TGTGCCAGCAGCTTGGCCCTACGGATCTATGGCTACACCTTC
- | once | TRBJ1-3 | TRBV25-1 | CASSQSGTSSGNTIYF | TGTGCCAGCAGTCAATCAGGGACATCCTCTGGAAACACCATATATTTT
TRBD2 | few | TRBJ2-1 | TRBV6-2/TRBV6-3 | CASSYAGLAEGSSYNEQFF | TGTGCCAGCAGTTACGCGGGGCTAGCGGAGGGGAGCTCCTACAATGAGCAGTTCTTC
- | - | TRBJ2-3 | TRBV2 | CARGSDQSTDTQYF | TGTGCCAGAGGGTCAGACCAAAGCACAGATACGCAGTATTTT
- | - | TRBJ1-1 | TRBV4-3 | CASSQESGLMNTEAFF | TGCGCCAGCAGCCAAGAGTCAGGGCTAATGAACACTGAAGCTTTCTTT
- | - | TRBJ2-4 | TRBV20-1 | CSARDSGGGWAKNIQYF | TGCAGTGCTAGGGACAGCGGAGGGGGTTGGGCCAAAAACATTCAGTACTTC